Each of the 18 T cell receptor beta chains below was sequenced from the same sample in a study of regulatory T cells in long-lasting Graves disease (dated by TCRdb to the early 2020s). What the time point label conveys for this sample: newly diagnosed GD, antithyroid drugs for less than 3 months. RNA was extracted from PBMCs in TRIzol for both TCR sequencing and RNA sequencing. Libraries came from multiplex PCR. TCRdb shows the sequencer as Illumina HiSeq 4000. TCR beta libraries were built with iRepertoire HTBI primers and Arm-PCR amplification of CDR3 regions. The raw public data were reprocessed by TCRdb itself: fastp quality trimming at Q25, MiXCR clonotype calling, in-frame beta chains only. Rows are combined by CDR3 protein, so each entry shows the most common genes and DNA. Within this sample are some 220,000 distinct CDR3 sequences, with roughly a fifth of them counted one time only. 12% of the sample lies in the top ten.

This same sample was also part of a study on T cells in Graves' hyperthyroidism and ophthalmopathy.

Specimen: peripheral blood mononuclear cells (PBMCs), collected at new diagnosis, from a patient treated with antithyroid drugs. These receptors originate from a woman in her twenties or thirties with Graves disease. Donor details come from another sample of the same person, matched by shared clones.

This clonotype was observed many times. The rearrangement uses TRBV2 and TRBJ1-6; no reliable D call. The CDR3 loop spans 12 amino acids. V lost 4 bases and J lost 11, with 9 bases in between. CDR1 and CDR2 from the germline V gene are SNHLY and FYNNEI. CDR3 nucleotide sequence: TGTGCCAGCAGTGTAGCCCAACCACCCCTCCACTTT. Its protein product is CASSVAQPPLHF. Using reference TRBV2 and TRBJ1-6 for the parts outside the CDR3, the full variable domain is EPEVTQTPSHQVTQMGQEVILRCVPISNHLYFYWYRQILGQKVEFLVSFYNNEISEKSEIFDDQFSVERPDGSNFTLKIRSTKLEDSAMYFCASSVAQPPLHFGNGTRLTVT.

This clonotype was seen many times. The rearrangement links TRBV12-3 or TRBV12-4 to TRBJ2-6; 12 positions match TRBD1. After removal of 6 bases from V and 0 bases from J, the junction contained 15 bases not matched to a gene. The CDR3 runs to 21 residues. CDR3 sequence: CASSQKTGTGGISSGANVLTF. The CDR3 bases are TGTGCCAGCAGCCAGAAAACCGGGACAGGGGGCATTAGCTCTGGGGCCAACGTCCTGACTTTC.

This clonotype was found many times. The chain recombines TRBV6-2 or TRBV6-3 with TRBJ1-2; 7 nucleotides match TRBD1. The germline V gene has CDR1 MNHEY and CDR2 SVGEGT. This CDR3 has 14 amino acids. V shed 4 bases and J 6 bases; nucleotides not matched to a gene: 8. CDR3 residues: CASSSRGQEDGYTF. As DNA, the CDR3 is TGTGCCAGCAGTTCGAGGGGGCAGGAAGATGGCTACACCTTC.

Regarding this clonotype: The likely explanation is a read error, given a far larger clone one base away. V and J are TRBV2 and TRBJ2-1; TRBD1 agrees at 7 bases. CDR1 is SNHLY and CDR2 is FYNNEI in the germline V gene. The J segment lost 13 bases and the V segment lost 6 bases, leaving 15 bases of the junction unmatched. The CDR3 is made up of 14 amino acids. This chain's CDR3 is CASSNRGVGETQFF. For the CDR3, the DNA is TGTGCCAGCAGCAACAGGGGAGTAGGAGAGACCCAGTTCTTC.

This clonotype has ten or more counts. The V call is TRBV7-9, the J call TRBJ2-3; TRBD1 agrees at 8 bases. Germline-derived CDR1 and CDR2 are SEHNR and FQNEAQ (reference sequence). The trim removed 5 bases at V and 3 bases at J, leaving 10 bases unmatched. The CDR3 extends over 16 amino acids. The CDR3: CASSLIGTGKTDTQYF. CDR3 nucleotide sequence: TGTGCCAGCAGCCTGATCGGGACAGGCAAAACAGATACGCAGTATTTT.

This clonotype was detected many times. The chain has TRBV27 and TRBJ2-3; D is perhaps TRBD1 (5 bases). Trimming shortened V by 6 bases and J by 0 bases, and 13 bases separated the two germline ends. The CDR3 extends over 15 amino acids. CDR1 is MNHEY, CDR2 SMNVEV, per germline (reference sequence). CDR3 in DNA: TGTGCCAGCAGACTCCAGACAGCTAGCACAGATACGCAGTATTTT. It codes for CASRLQTASTDTQYF.

This clonotype was detected a few times. The chain recombines TRBV7-9 with TRBJ2-7; possible D gene TRBD2, 5 bases. The germline CDR1 and CDR2 sequences are SEHNR and FQNEAQ (reference sequence). Trimming took 0 bases from V and 0 from J, leaving 6 bases between them. CDR3 length: 14 amino acids. The DNA of the CDR3 is TGTGCCAGCAGCTTAGCCGACTACTCCTACGAGCAGTACTTC. Its protein is CASSLADYSYEQYF.

This clonotype was found a few times. This chain joins TRBV2 and TRBJ2-3; 9 bases fit TRBD2. Germline CDR1 is SNHLY and CDR2 is FYNNEI. The junction had 10 bases not matched to a gene; V was cut back by 3 bases and J by 3 bases. The CDR3 is 17 amino acids. The DNA for the CDR3 is TGTGCCAGCAGTGAGCTGGGGCTAGCGGGGCTTACAGATACGCAGTATTTT. It translates to CASSELGLAGLTDTQYF.

This clonotype was observed many times. The rearrangement uses TRBV28 and TRBJ1-2, with D possibly matching TRBD1 (6 bases). The germline V and J ends were trimmed by 6 bases and 8 bases, with 13 bases remaining between them. The CDR3 has 12 residues. The germline CDR1 and CDR2 sequences are MDHEN and SYDVKM. The CDR3 DNA reads TGTGCCAGCAGAGAACAGGGAGGAGGCTACACCTTC. This gives the protein CASREQGGGYTF.

At least ten counts were recorded for this clonotype. The chain employs TRBV11-3 and TRBJ1-2, with D possibly matching TRBD1 (5 bases). CDR3 size: 16 residues. The germline CDR1 and CDR2 sequences are SGHNT and YENEEA. V lost 1 base and J lost 6, with 18 bases in between. This CDR3 reads CASSLGSRGAGDGYTF. The CDR3 DNA sequence: TGTGCCAGCAGCTTAGGTAGTCGGGGCGCCGGCGATGGCTACACCTTC.

Regarding this clonotype: This likely traces to a read error, being one base from a far larger clone. V usage is TRBV30 and J usage is TRBJ2-4; possibly TRBD1 for D (6 bases). The J call may not be correct, given that the DNA end is closer to TRBJ1-2. The CDR3 extends over 13 amino acids. Germline V gene data show CDR1 as GTSNPN and CDR2 as SVGIG (reference sequence). CDR3 DNA: TGTGCCTGTAGTCCGGGGCAGGGGTCGGGCTACACCTTC. It codes for CACSPGQGSGYTF.

The genes are TRBV6-9 and TRBJ2-3, with D hard to call. Germline loops: CDR1 MNHGY, CDR2 SVAAGI. The V and J ends lost 3 bases and 1 base respectively, with 8 bases between them. This CDR3 spans 14 amino acids. CDR3 nucleotide sequence: TGTGCCAGCAGTTACTATCGGGGCACAGATACGCAGTATTTT. This codes for CASSYYRGTDTQYF.

The table lists this clonotype with many counts. This sequence joins TRBV6-5 and TRBJ1-1, with 9 nucleotides matching TRBD1. Germline V CDR1 and CDR2: MNHEY, SVGAGI. The CDR3 is 14 residues long. Losses at the gene ends were 4 bases for V and 6 bases for J; bases not matched to a gene: 6. The CDR3 spells CASSSTGGRAEAFF. The CDR3 DNA reads TGTGCCAGCAGTTCTACAGGGGGCCGGGCTGAAGCTTTCTTT.

The CDR3 is CASRDLRGRQYF. CDR3 nucleotide sequence: TGTGCCAGCAGAGACCTCAGGGGTCGGCAGTACTTC. The J gene is TRBJ2-7, the V gene TRBV2; possibly TRBD1 for D (6 bases). From germline, CDR1 is SNHLY and CDR2 FYNNEI. The V end lost 6 bases, the J end lost 9 bases, and 15 bases lay between the germline ends. The CDR3 extends over 12 amino acids.

This clonotype was observed many times. The chain combines TRBV7-2 with TRBJ2-2, with D unclear. Trimming left V 6 bases short and J 7 bases short, with 12 bases between. Germline assignment: CDR1 SGHTA and CDR2 FQGNSA. The CDR3 length is 13 residues. The CDR3 DNA is TGTGCCAGCAGTCCGCAGTCAGTCGGGGAGCTGTTTTTT. Protein: CASSPQSVGELFF.

As regards this clonotype: With a far larger clone one base away, a read error is the likely cause. The V and J genes are TRBV10-3 and TRBJ1-2; TRBD1 is a possible D gene (6 bases). From germline, CDR1 is ENHRY and CDR2 SYGVKD. The CDR3 is 13 residues long. V was pared by 3 bases and J by 6 bases, with 11 bases between. The DNA for the CDR3 is TGTGCCATCAGTGAATGGGGGACACATGGCTACACCTTC. Translation: CAISEWGTHGYTF.

This clonotype was seen repeatedly, ten times or more. J is TRBJ1-1 and V is TRBV5-1, with unresolved D. Germline values: CDR1 SGHRS, CDR2 YFSETQ. CDR3 length: 13 amino acids. Trimming took off 0 bases at V and 7 bases at J, with 10 bases between the two ends. CDR3 in amino acids: CASSLGLGREAFF. CDR3 sequence (DNA): TGCGCCAGCAGCTTGGGGTTAGGGCGTGAAGCTTTCTTT.

For this clonotype: One end of the junction varies from germline; a read error may be responsible. The V call is TRBV30, the J call TRBJ2-3; 13 bases map to TRBD2. The CDR3 runs to 15 residues. The V gene's germline CDR1 is GTSNPN and CDR2 SVGIG (reference sequence). The CDR3 DNA follows: TGTGCCTGGGGCCCGACTAGCGGGAGGACAGATACGCAGTACTTT. This encodes CAWGPTSGRTDTQYF. The full variable domain, rest sourced from reference TRBV30 and TRBJ2-3, is SQTIHQWPATLVQPVGSPLSLECTVEGTSNPNLYWYRQAAGRGLQLLFYSVGIGQISSEVPQNLSASRPQDRQFILSSKKLLLSDSGFYLCAWGPTSGRTDTQYFGPGTRLTVL.